The following is a T cell receptor (beta chain) sequence with its context. The antigen it recognizes is unknown. Base quality data are lacking; no much larger clone is found one base away. CD8 naive samples consisted of CD45RO-negative cells that were positively selected for CCR7, yielding a CD45RA+CCR7+ population without TemRA cells. Healthy HIV-negative adults with no recently reported acute infections or vaccinations were included as donors. Every donor was a Caucasian adult living in Nashville, Tennessee, USA. Blood was obtained by leukapheresis, after which PBMCs were separated by Ficoll-Histopaque density gradient centrifugation and cryopreserved in liquid nitrogen vapor phase. Analytical flow cytometry was used to check the purity and quantity of every magnetically sorted T cell population. From each sorted fraction, genomic DNA was isolated and quantified by UV absorbance on a Nanodrop 2000c.

The CDR3, from cysteine to phenylalanine, totals 15 residues. Kept here is only the CDR3 DNA, which spans 45 bases and is read in frame from base 1. Based on the germline V gene, the CDR1 and CDR2 sequences are SGHVS and FNYEAQ. V ends up 4 bases short and J 1 base short, with an unmatched junction base count of 5. The sample belongs to a study of shared clonotypes between healthy human individuals (TCRdb year 2020). At the level of the whole study: The cohort comprised a couple of women and a few men aged 18 to 49 years. For each donor, CD4 naive and CD4 memory were each given three plates, CD8 naive was given two plates, and CD8 memory was given one plate. Blood TCR repertoires of five healthy adults were deeply sequenced to estimate repertoire size and the extent of clonotype sharing between individuals. To increase sequencing depth and limit assay-specific biases, different laboratories used diverse techniques to prepare libraries and sequence TCR repertoires. Leukapheresis yielded between about 0.8 and 9.5 billion PBMCs per donor.

Here is what the overall study found, with its caveats: Compared with non-shared clonotypes, clonotypes shared by all four sorted-subset donors had higher generation probabilities. Rarefaction of sorted-subset datasets indicated incomplete sequencing despite the large sequencing depth. When four donors were compared, the shared fraction of clonotypes was about 5% for naive CD4, around 3.5% for naive CD8, more than 2% for memory CD4, and roughly 0.43% for memory CD8. Because the study included only a small number of donors, the genetic and exposure-history diversity represented was limited. Pairwise subsampling indicated that sequencing depth was expected to affect the degree of clonotype sharing among donors. Sampling was restricted to blood, and TCR repertoires in tissues likely differ from the TCR repertoires found in blood. Naive subsets generally had larger estimated clonotype richness than memory subsets did.

TCR CDR3 regions were amplified from genomic DNA by multiplex PCR using the deep immunoSEQ assay. Extracted genomic DNA from each cell subset was spread evenly across all wells of several immunoSEQ 96-well plates, with each plate serving as a replicate. For sorted subsets, each replicate PCR was loaded with around 220 ng genomic DNA, equivalent to 30,000 or so T cell genomes. Purified libraries were measured with a Qubit 3.0 fluorometer, size-checked on a Bioanalyzer 2100, and measured again with the KAPA Library Quantification kit. A separate single-read 150-cycle Illumina NextSeq 550 flow cell was used to sequence each immunoSEQ 96-well plate. Processing in the source paper ran as follows. Because the immunoSEQ output held only junctional sequences and lacked quality scores, the filtering could not match the filtering applied to full-length reads. To assign V/J genes and CDR3, sequences were annotated against IMGT germline references using PyIR, a Python wrapper for IgBLAST v1.9. Reads with weak V/J assignments (E-value above 1e-6), missing CDR3, stop codons, out-of-frame junctions, or ambiguous translated residues were removed. V3J clonotypes were defined as sequences sharing the same inferred V gene, J gene, and CDR3 amino acid sequence. The percentage overlap between two repertoires was calculated by dividing the number of shared unique clonotypes by the size of the smaller repertoire. Richness of each repertoire was evaluated using RTK rarefaction, the Chao1 estimator, and Recon v2.1 estimates of unobserved clonotypes. For all TCRbeta clonotypes obtained by the gDNA method from several donors, generation probabilities were computed with OLGA. Held by TCRdb, this immuneACCESS table contains in-frame sequences only and omits some clones. Under half of the omission traces to an unresolved V gene where checked; the cause of the rest is unknown. V and J calls plus clone size are reproduced from that table; the DNA served to infer D and trimming. The sample has about 2 million clones on record, approximately 95% of them singletons. Approximately 1.2% of the sample is taken by the ten largest.

The sequencing input was naive CD8+ T cells sorted from blood. Sample cell subset or site, as interpreted from the label and publication: CD45RA+CCR7+. This TCR came from a man younger than 30 in good health. The chain is made from TRBV7-6 and TRBJ2-3, and 7 junctional nucleotides match TRBD2. The DNA sequence follows: TGTGCCAGCAGCTGGTCCGCGGGAGGCACAGATACGCAGTATTTT. It specifies CASSWSAGGTDTQYF.